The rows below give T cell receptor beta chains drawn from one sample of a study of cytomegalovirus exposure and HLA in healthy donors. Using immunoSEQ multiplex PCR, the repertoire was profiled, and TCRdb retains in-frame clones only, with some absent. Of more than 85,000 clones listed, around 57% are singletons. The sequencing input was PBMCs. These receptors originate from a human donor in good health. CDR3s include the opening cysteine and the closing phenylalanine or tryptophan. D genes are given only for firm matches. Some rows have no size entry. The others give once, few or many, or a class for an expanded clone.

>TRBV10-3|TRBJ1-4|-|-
CAISERQEAEKLFF
TGTGCCATCAGTGAGCGACAGGAGGCGGAAAAACTGTTTTTT
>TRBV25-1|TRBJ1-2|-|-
CASSDTPYGYTF
TGTGCCAGCAGTGACACTCCCTATGGCTACACCTTC
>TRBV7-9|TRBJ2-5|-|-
CASSPAQGRETQYF
TGTGCCAGCAGCCCCGCACAGGGGAGGGAGACCCAGTACTTC
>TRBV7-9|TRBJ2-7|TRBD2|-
CASSRTSSYEQYF
TGTGCCAGCAGCCGGACTAGCTCCTACGAGCAGTACTTC
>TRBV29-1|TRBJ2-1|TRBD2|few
CSASGLAGSIEFF
TGCAGCGCCTCCGGACTAGCGGGATCGATCGAGTTCTTC
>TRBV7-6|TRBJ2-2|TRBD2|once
CASSLGTSGTGELFF
TGTGCCAGCAGCTTAGGGACTAGCGGCACCGGGGAGCTGTTTTTT
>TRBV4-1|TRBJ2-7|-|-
CASSQGHQGYPSYEQYF
TGCGCCAGCAGCCAAGGCCACCAGGGATATCCCTCCTACGAGCAGTACTTC
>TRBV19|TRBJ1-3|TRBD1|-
CASSRGLGGNTIYF
TGTGCCAGCTCCAGGGGGCTGGGTGGAAACACCATATATTTT
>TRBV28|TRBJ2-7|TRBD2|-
CASSLRGAYEQYF
TGTGCCAGCAGTTTGCGGGGGGCCTACGAGCAGTACTTC
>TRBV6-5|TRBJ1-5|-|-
CASSYGRRDQPQHF
TGTGCCAGCAGTTACGGACGGAGGGATCAGCCCCAGCATTTT
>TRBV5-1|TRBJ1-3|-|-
CASSDGFPGNTIYF
TGCGCCAGCAGCGACGGGTTCCCTGGAAACACCATATATTTT
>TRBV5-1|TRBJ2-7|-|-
CASSLISAEDEQYF
TGCGCCAGCAGCTTGATATCTGCGGAGGACGAGCAGTACTTC
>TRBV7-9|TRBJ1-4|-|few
CASSLGVETNEKLFF
TGTGCCAGCAGCTTAGGAGTTGAAACTAATGAAAAACTGTTTTTT
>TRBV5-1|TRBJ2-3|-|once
CASSLDRFTDTQYF
TGCGCCAGCAGCCTTGACAGGTTCACAGATACGCAGTATTTT
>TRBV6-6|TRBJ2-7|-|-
CASRPTGKNYEQYF
TGTGCCAGCAGGCCCACAGGGAAAAACTACGAGCAGTACTTC
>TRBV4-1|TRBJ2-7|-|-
CASSQVQSSYEQYF
TGCGCCAGCAGCCAAGTGCAAAGCTCCTACGAGCAGTACTTC
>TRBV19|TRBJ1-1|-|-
CASSLGITEAFF
TGTGCCAGTAGTCTTGGCATTACTGAAGCTTTCTTT
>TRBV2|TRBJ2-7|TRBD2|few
CARPPWTSGRVPYEQYF
TGTGCCAGACCCCCGTGGACTAGCGGGAGGGTTCCCTACGAGCAGTACTTC
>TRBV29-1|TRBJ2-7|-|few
CSVGTGISGTSSYEQYF
TGCAGCGTGGGGACAGGAATAAGCGGGACCAGCTCCTACGAGCAGTACTTC
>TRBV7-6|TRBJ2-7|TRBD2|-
CASSQGLVGYEQYF
TGTGCCAGCAGTCAAGGACTAGTCGGCTACGAGCAGTACTTC
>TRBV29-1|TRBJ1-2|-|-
CSVGRGSNYGYTF
TGCAGCGTTGGAAGGGGGTCGAACTATGGCTACACCTTC
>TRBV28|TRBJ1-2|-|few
CASSTGTRGSSGYTF
TGTGCCAGCAGCACCGGGACGCGGGGTTCGAGCGGCTACACCTTC
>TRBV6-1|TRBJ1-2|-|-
CATEVSWRSVFGYTF
TGTGCCACCGAGGTTTCATGGAGATCGGTTTTTGGCTACACCTTC
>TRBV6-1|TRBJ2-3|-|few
CASSVALLNTDTQYF
TGTGCCAGCAGTGTGGCCCTCCTCAACACAGATACGCAGTATTTT
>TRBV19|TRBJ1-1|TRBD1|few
CASSQDRDGINTEAFF
TGTGCCAGTAGTCAAGACAGGGACGGAATAAACACTGAAGCTTTCTTT
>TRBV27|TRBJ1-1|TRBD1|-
CASKPGQGYTEAFF
TGTGCCAGCAAGCCGGGACAGGGCTACACTGAAGCTTTCTTT
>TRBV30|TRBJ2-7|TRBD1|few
CAYASTPQGEQYF
TGTGCCTATGCAAGTACGCCACAGGGGGAGCAGTACTTC